In its sample, the clone carrying this TCR beta chain was seen many times. Its antigen is not identified. The CDR3 runs 14 residues. The germline V gene has CDR1 MNHNS and CDR2 SASEGT. The V gene lost 6 bases and the J gene lost 5 bases, with 16 bases spanning the gap. Thyroid ultrasound, orbital computed tomography, clinical symptoms, and serum thyroxine and TRAb underpinned diagnoses. Each 10 ml fresh peripheral blood draw supplied the PBMCs. The sample comes from a study of T cells in Graves' hyperthyroidism and ophthalmopathy. General study findings and limits: Before onset, by a median of approximately 5.9 months, the model predicted ophthalmopathy. Most thyroid clonotypes expanded above 0.001 appeared in blood too.

RNA transcripts yielded amplified TCR beta CDR3 regions. The HTBI set primed first-round TCR CDR3 RT-PCR. TCRdb redid the calling of the multiplex PCR reads with MiXCR, one entry per CDR3 protein. Of almost 250,000 distinct CDR3 sequences in the sample, about 25% are singletons; the top ten hold about a third. This clonotype originated in a woman aged 35 to 49 with Graves' ophthalmopathy. The chain uses TRBV6-1 and TRBJ1-1; possibly TRBD1 for D (5 bases). What was sequenced was blood. CDR3 residues: CASRIGAGVTEAFF. As DNA, the CDR3 is TGTGCCAGCAGGATCGGGGCGGGGGTGACTGAAGCTTTCTTT.